Presented here are 26 T cell receptor beta chains from one specimen sequenced in a study of blood T cell repertoires in COVID-19. Sequencing was performed with immunoSEQ multiplex PCR; in TCRdb, only in-frame clones are kept and a portion is missing. Counted here are 200,000 to 300,000 clones, about 90% occurring once; the ten biggest clones make up just over 7%. The sample taken for sequencing was peripheral blood. The receptors were sampled from a man in his sixties who had recovered from COVID-19.

This rearrangement joins TRBV5-1 to TRBJ1-6; D might be TRBD1 (5 bases). The germline CDR1 and CDR2 sequences are SGHRS and YFSETQ. Trimming pared 0 bases from V and 4 bases from J, leaving 8 bases between. The CDR3 is made up of 15 amino acids. The CDR3 region is CASSLAGGYNSPLHF. The CDR3 DNA sequence: TGCGCCAGCAGCTTGGCCGGGGGTTATAATTCACCCCTCCACTTT.

This clone was observed once. The V and J genes are TRBV5-1 and TRBJ1-6, with D unresolved. This CDR3 is 14 amino acids long. Deletions cut 1 base from V and 9 bases from J, with 11 bases between. Germline CDR1 SGHRS, CDR2 YFSETQ. The DNA for the CDR3 is TGCGCCAGCAGCTTGAACGGGGAGGGTTCACCCCTCCACTTT. Translating it yields CASSLNGEGSPLHF.

This sequence joins TRBV2 and TRBJ2-7; D uncertain. Germline V gene data show CDR1 as SNHLY and CDR2 as FYNNEI. CDR3 length: 14 residues. V dropped 1 base and J dropped 3 bases, with 10 bases sitting between them. The CDR3 region has the DNA TGTGCCAGCAGTGAAGGGCCGATAATCTACGAGCAGTACTTC. Protein sequence: CASSEGPIIYEQYF.

The V and J genes are TRBV7-9 and TRBJ2-2, with 9 nucleotides matching TRBD1. The CDR3 runs to 16 residues. V was clipped by 5 bases and J by 5 bases; unmatched bases: 9. Germline V gives CDR1 SEHNR, CDR2 FQNEAQ (reference sequence). This CDR3 is CASSPRGGTGTGELFF. The CDR3 DNA reads as TGTGCCAGCAGCCCAAGAGGGGGGACAGGGACCGGGGAGCTGTTTTTT.

The chain joins TRBV21-1 to TRBJ1-3; the table calls TRBD1, which could not be checked here. TRBV21-1 is a recognized pseudogene. The CDR3 covers 15 residues. This chain's CDR3 is CASNSGTEPGNTIYF. In DNA form, the CDR3 reads TGTGCCAGCAACTCCGGGACAGAGCCTGGAAACACCATATATTTT.

The rearrangement uses TRBV5-1 and TRBJ1-2; 10 nucleotides agree with TRBD1. The V gene's germline CDR1 is SGHRS and CDR2 YFSETQ. This CDR3 region has 15 residues. V dropped 6 bases and J dropped 2; count of bases not matched to a gene: 7. The CDR3 DNA follows: TGCGCCAGCAATGAGGGGGGACAGGGGAACTATGGCTACACCTTC. Translation gives CASNEGGQGNYGYTF.

CDR3: CASSLGLAELQETQYF. The CDR3 DNA reads as TGCGCCAGCAGCTTGGGACTAGCGGAACTACAAGAGACCCAGTACTTC. The chain employs TRBV5-1 and TRBJ2-5, with TRBD2 identical over 9 bases. This CDR3 comprises 16 residues. The germline V gene encodes CDR1 SGHRS and CDR2 YFSETQ. Germline trimming cut 0 bases from V and 2 bases from J; bases unmatched to any gene: 5.

The chain couples TRBV6-5 to TRBJ1-5, with 9 nucleotides matching TRBD1. This CDR3 has 13 amino acids. Germline assignment: CDR1 MNHEY and CDR2 SVGAGI. After removal of 6 bases from V and 5 bases from J, the junction contained 2 bases not matched to a gene. This chain's CDR3 is CASRGQGDQPQHF. DNA for the CDR3: TGTGCCAGCAGGGGACAGGGTGATCAGCCCCAGCATTTT.

The J gene is TRBJ2-1, the V gene TRBV5-1, with D perhaps TRBD2 (7 bases). The CDR3 has 15 amino acids. Trimming took off 4 bases at V and 5 bases at J, with 16 bases between the two ends. The germline gives CDR1 SGHRS, CDR2 YFSETQ. Here the CDR3 DNA reads TGCGCCAGCAGCGCGGAGGGGGGGCAAAACAATGAGCAGTTCTTC. Its protein is CASSAEGGQNNEQFF.

The chain employs TRBV28 and TRBJ1-2, with D maybe TRBD1 (5 bases). CDR3 size: 11 residues. Trimming pared 8 bases from V and 11 bases from J, leaving 15 bases between. CDR1 and CDR2 (germline): MDHEN, SYDVKM. CDR3 sequence (DNA): TGTGCCAGCCTATCAAGGGGCCGATACACCTTC. It specifies CASLSRGRYTF.

This clone was counted a few times. The rearrangement joins TRBV28 to TRBJ2-7; TRBD1 aligns across 11 bases. The germline V gene has CDR1 MDHEN and CDR2 SYDVKM. Trimming removed 4 bases from V and 4 bases from J; junction bases left unmatched: 6. The CDR3 sequence is 15 residues long. The CDR3 loop is CASSSGTGGSYEQYF. In nucleotides, the CDR3 is TGTGCCAGCAGTTCAGGGACAGGGGGTTCGTACGAGCAGTACTTC.

The V call is TRBV7-6, the J call TRBJ1-3; tentative D call: TRBD1 (6 bases). The CDR3 is 18 residues long. Germline V gives CDR1 SGHVS, CDR2 FNYEAQ. Trimming took off 0 bases at V and 0 bases at J, with 15 bases between the two ends. The CDR3 spells CASSLAGEGVRSGNTIYF. DNA of the CDR3: TGTGCCAGCAGCTTAGCTGGGGAGGGGGTGCGCTCTGGAAACACCATATATTTT. Looking up the rest from reference TRBV7-6 and TRBJ1-3 gives the full variable domain: GAGVSQSPRYKVTKRGQDVALRCDPISGHVSLYWYRQALGQGPEFLTYFNYEAQQDKSGLPNDRFSAERPEGSISTLTIQRTEQRDSAMYRCASSLAGEGVRSGNTIYFGEGSWLTVV.

The chain recombines TRBV24-1 with TRBJ2-3; D is perhaps TRBD2 (6 bases). With 3 bases removed from V and 6 bases from J, the gap between germline ends came to 15 bases. The CDR3 is 15 residues long. Germline V gene sequence: CDR1 KGHDR, CDR2 SFDVKD. This CDR3 is CATSDPVPRGDTQYF. The CDR3, as DNA: TGTGCCACCAGTGATCCTGTCCCCCGGGGGGATACGCAGTATTTT.

The V gene is TRBV25-1, the J gene TRBJ2-7; possibly TRBD2 for D (5 bases). The germline V gene has CDR1 MGHDK and CDR2 SYGVNS. Trimming shortened V by 6 bases and J by 0 bases, and 9 bases separated the two germline ends. CDR3 size: 13 residues. The CDR3 region has the DNA TGTGCCAGCAGCGGTGGAGGCTCCTACGAGCAGTACTTC. Amino acids: CASSGGGSYEQYF.

The V call is TRBV7-9, the J call TRBJ1-3; D remains ambiguous. CDR1 is SEHNR, CDR2 FQNEAQ, per germline (reference sequence). The CDR3 runs to 19 residues. The V and J ends lost 4 bases and 0 bases respectively, with 22 bases between them. CDR3 in amino acids: CASSSKRNLGGFSGNTIYF. CDR3 sequence (DNA): TGTGCCAGCAGCTCCAAACGGAACCTCGGCGGGTTCTCTGGAAACACCATATATTTT.

The chain links TRBV30 to TRBJ1-2; D remains ambiguous. V lost 0 bases and J lost 2, with 16 bases in between. Germline CDR1 and CDR2: GTSNPN and SVGIG (reference sequence). CDR3 length: 16 residues. CDR3 bases: TGTGCCTGGAGTGTTCCAAGAAAGACGGGGAACTATGGCTACACCTTC. Translating gives CAWSVPRKTGNYGYTF.

The chain is built from TRBV11-2 and TRBJ2-7; the match to TRBD2 covers 9 bases. Germline assignment: CDR1 SGHAT and CDR2 FQNNGV. The CDR3 has 15 amino acids. J gave up 2 bases and V 1 base, and 3 bases lay outside the gene matches. The CDR3 DNA is TGTGCCAGCAGCTTAGTGGCGGGGGGGACCTACGAGCAGTACTTC. Translated, it gives CASSLVAGGTYEQYF.

This clone showed up many times. V usage is TRBV18 and J usage is TRBJ1-2; 10 bases match TRBD1. Losses at the gene ends were 0 bases for V and 8 bases for J; bases not matched to a gene: 9. The CDR3 length is 16 residues. Germline-derived CDR1 and CDR2 are KGHSH and LQKENI. CDR3 DNA: TGTGCCAGCTCACCACCGACGACAGGGGGCGCCGGGGGCTACACCTTC. As protein: CASSPPTTGGAGGYTF.

Written as DNA, the CDR3 is TGTGCCACCAGTGATTCTACAGGATCCTATAGCAATCAGCCCCAGCATTTT. Protein product: CATSDSTGSYSNQPQHF. The chain employs TRBV24-1 and TRBJ1-5, with a weak D call TRBD1 (5 bases). CDR1 is KGHDR, CDR2 SFDVKD, per germline. Trimming removed 2 bases from V and 0 bases from J, with 13 bases in between. This CDR3 contains 17 residues.

This chain connects TRBV2 to TRBJ1-3, with 8 bases identical to TRBD1. Looked up from germline, CDR1 is SNHLY and CDR2 is FYNNEI. V lost 2 bases to trimming and J lost 1 base; unmatched junction nucleotides: 1. The CDR3 length is 15 residues. CDR3 amino acids: CASSEQGASGNTIYF. As DNA, the CDR3 is TGTGCCAGCAGTGAACAGGGGGCTTCTGGAAACACCATATATTTT.

The rearrangement uses TRBV19 and TRBJ1-5; D not certain. Germline CDR1 LNHDA, CDR2 SQIVND (reference sequence). The V gene lost 11 bases and the J gene lost 1 base, with 18 bases spanning the gap. This CDR3 spans 15 amino acids. The CDR3 DNA follows: TGTGCCGGCAGCCCCACGGGTTTGAGCAATCAGCCCCAGCATTTT. Translated: CAGSPTGLSNQPQHF.

This chain links TRBV7-8 with TRBJ2-2, with D unclear. Germline V gene sequence: CDR1 SGHVS, CDR2 FQNEAQ. The V and J ends lost 2 bases and 2 bases respectively, with 9 bases between them. This CDR3 spans 15 amino acids. CDR3: CASSLSGVNTGELFF. Here the CDR3 DNA reads TGTGCCAGCAGCTTATCCGGAGTTAACACCGGGGAGCTGTTTTTT.

The chain joins TRBV3-1 (or the pseudogene TRBV3-2) to TRBJ2-7, with D possibly being TRBD2 (5 bases). The V end was cut by 5 bases, the J end by 3 bases, with 8 bases between. The CDR3 extends over 12 amino acids. In germline, CDR1 is LGHDT, CDR2 YNNKEL (reference sequence). For the CDR3, the DNA is TGTGCCAGCAGCAGTGGAGGCTACGAGCAGTACGTC. Translation: CASSSGGYEQYV.

The CDR3 DNA follows: TGCGCCAGCAGCCAAGCGGGAGGGGAGACCCAGTACTTC. This encodes CASSQAGGETQYF. V gene TRBV4-1 combines with J gene TRBJ2-5; 8 bases agree with TRBD2. V was clipped by 1 base and J by 5 bases; unmatched bases: 0. Germline CDR1 reads MGHRA; CDR2 reads YSYEKL. The CDR3 has 13 residues.

This clone was recorded only once. The rearrangement uses TRBV19 and TRBJ1-2; 7 bases align to TRBD1. The CDR3 is 16 residues long. CDR1 is LNHDA and CDR2 is SQIVND in the germline V gene (reference sequence). The J segment lost 2 bases and the V segment lost 5 bases, leaving 11 bases of the junction unmatched. CDR3 protein: CASSPYRQGLNYGYTF. The CDR3 nucleotides read TGTGCCAGTAGTCCCTATCGACAGGGTTTAAACTATGGCTACACCTTC.

The chain links TRBV5-1 to TRBJ1-4, with 8 bases aligning to TRBD1. Per germline, CDR1 SGHRS and CDR2 YFSETQ. The CDR3 has 15 residues. V shed 4 bases, J shed 2 bases, and the junction held 4 bases outside the gene matches. The CDR3 protein is CASSLSGGTNEKLFF. The CDR3 DNA follows: TGCGCCAGCAGCCTCTCAGGGGGCACTAATGAAAAACTGTTTTTT.